This note documents a single TCR beta chain sequence. This clone has just one count. Its target antigen remains unknown. Base quality data are lacking; no much larger clone is found one base away. The record originates from a study of blood T cell repertoires in COVID-19 (dated by TCRdb to between 2020 and 2021). Regarding the study in general: Samples covering the acute and convalescent phases of COVID-19 were provided by collaborators in the United States, Italy and Spain. The material from the prospective study consisted of cDNA or gDNA derived from T cells, B-cell-depleted T cells, or PBMCs. Sample metadata almost always included a de-identified subject ID, COVID-19 status, age in years and sex. A freely available public database, intended as a resource for researchers studying the immune response to SARS-CoV-2, is where the repertoires were released. Deeply sampled blood TCRbeta repertoires from subjects exposed to, actively infected with, or recovered from COVID-19 were included in the dataset. The samples were drawn from the first 160 participants of the ongoing ImmuneRACE study and from 950 to 1,500 subjects provided by 6 global collaborators. Where available, HLA class I and class II types were taken from metadata supplied by the sample provider and were not determined by assay-based typing.

Study-level results and caveats: How much clinical and demographic metadata was included differed by source and by participant, and the metadata was provided uncurated.

Counted from cysteine to phenylalanine, this CDR3 has 13 amino acids. The retained sequence is limited to the CDR3, 39 bases, with the frame set at the first base. Trimming leaves V shorter by 2 bases and J shorter by 8 bases, with the junction holding 4 bases beyond the gene matches. Taken from the germline V gene, the CDR1 and CDR2 loops are KGHSH and LQKENI. The immunoSEQ Assay, a bias-controlled multiplex PCR, was used to amplify TCRbeta CDR3 regions from genomic DNA. The paper's data handling went like this. Nucleated cell counts per sample were estimated from amplification of reference gene primers within the assay. To quantify the absolute abundance of each unique TCRbeta CDR3 rearrangement, sequence reads were collapsed and filtered. For each sample, productive Simpson clonality was calculated by taking the square root of Simpson's diversity index across productive rearrangements. The table comes from immuneACCESS by way of TCRdb, which keeps in-frame sequences with V and J called. Part of the clones is missing from these tables; in studies checked, under half for an unresolved V gene and the rest for unknown reasons. D and trimming come from the DNA, and the V and J calls and clone size come from that table. The sample table holds some 75,000 clones, of which 70% to 90% were seen once. About 6.5% of the sample rests with the top ten.

In Seattle, one collaborating source enrolled patients while the infection was active and tracked those patients longitudinally over the course of disease. The collaborating institutions used their own protocols to collect whole blood in K2EDTA tubes. For TCRbeta analysis, collaborators shipped samples in one of three forms: frozen whole blood, isolated PBMCs, or DNA extracted from either of those sample types. Sequenced sample: peripheral blood. The receptor's source is an elderly man with COVID-19, enrolled during active disease. Recombination linked TRBV18 to TRBJ1-1; TRBD1 fits 8 bases in the junction. CDR3 loop: CASSPVRGQEAFF. The bases are TGTGCCAGCTCACCAGTCAGGGGGCAGGAAGCTTTCTTT. Where the CDR3 stops, the reference TRBV18 and TRBJ1-1 genes take over; the full variable domain is NAGVMQNPRHLVRRRGQEARLRCSPMKGHSHVYWYRQLPEEGLKFMVYLQKENIIDESGMPKERFSAEFPKEGPSILRIQQVVRGDSAAYFCASSPVRGQEAFFGQGTRLTVV.